This T cell receptor beta chain was sequenced for a study of cytomegalovirus exposure and HLA in healthy donors. Study-wide results and limits: Reports indicated that the classifier achieved high specificity and sensitivity in diagnosing cytomegalovirus status. For presence/absence analyses, sequencing depth was assumed to be roughly uniform across donors.

60 Vbeta and 13 Jbeta primers were used in PCR. The data were produced by immunoSEQ multiplex PCR, yet TCRdb's version contains in-frame clones alone and is incomplete. The sample includes some 150,000 clones, approximately 74% of them seen just once. After removal of 2 bases from V and 8 bases from J, the junction contained 5 bases not matched to a gene. There are 13 residues in the CDR3. From germline, CDR1 is WNHNN and CDR2 SYGVQD (reference sequence). On this clone itself: Its target is not known.

Material for sequencing was PBMCs. This receptor was taken from a man between 18 and 29 years old in good health and CMV-seropositive. The gene calls are TRBV10-1 and TRBJ1-2, with 7 bases fitting TRBD1. The CDR3 protein is CASSETGVGGYTF. In DNA form, the CDR3 reads TGCGCCAGCAGTGAGACAGGGGTAGGCGGCTACACCTTC.